The 2 T cell receptor beta chains listed next were all sequenced from one sample in a study of shared clonotypes between healthy human individuals. Sequencing was performed with immunoSEQ multiplex PCR; in TCRdb, only in-frame clones are kept and a portion is missing. The sample holds more than 2 million clones, around 95% seen once. The sample taken for sequencing was naive CD4+ T cells sorted from blood. Specified subset: CD45RA+ positively selected. Receptors originate from a man between 18 and 29 years old in good health.

V is TRBV11-2 and J is TRBJ2-3, with 11 bases that match TRBD2. Germline V gives CDR1 SGHAT, CDR2 FQNNGV. The CDR3 loop spans 16 amino acids. The trim removed 6 bases at V and 0 bases at J, leaving 5 bases unmatched. The CDR3 loop is CASSRLAGSSTDTQYF. CDR3 bases: TGTGCCAGCAGTCGACTAGCGGGGTCAAGCACAGATACGCAGTATTTT.

The V call is TRBV28, the J call TRBJ2-1, with 9 bases identical to TRBD1. This CDR3 comprises 15 residues. The ends lost 1 base at V and 6 bases at J; junction bases unmatched: 4. Germline V CDR1 and CDR2: MDHEN, SYDVKM. The DNA of the CDR3 is TGTGCCAGCAGTTTATCCGGGACAGGGATCAATGAGCAGTTCTTC. It is translated as CASSLSGTGINEQFF.